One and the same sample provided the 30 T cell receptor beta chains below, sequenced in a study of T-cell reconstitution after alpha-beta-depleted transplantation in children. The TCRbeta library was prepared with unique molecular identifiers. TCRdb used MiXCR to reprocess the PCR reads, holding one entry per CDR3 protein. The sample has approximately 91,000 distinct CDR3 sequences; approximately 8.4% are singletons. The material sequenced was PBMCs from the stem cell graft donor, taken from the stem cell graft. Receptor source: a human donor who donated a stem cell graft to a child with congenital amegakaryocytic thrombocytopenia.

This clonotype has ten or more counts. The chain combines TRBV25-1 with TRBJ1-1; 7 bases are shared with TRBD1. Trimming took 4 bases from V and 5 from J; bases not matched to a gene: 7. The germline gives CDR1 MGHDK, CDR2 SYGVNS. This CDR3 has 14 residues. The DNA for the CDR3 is TGTGCCAGCAGTGTAGGGGGCGCGCGGACTGAAGCTTTCTTT. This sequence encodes CASSVGGARTEAFF. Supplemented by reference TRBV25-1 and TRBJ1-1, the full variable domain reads EADIYQTPRYLVIGTGKKITLECSQTMGHDKMYWYQQDPGMELHLIHYSYGVNSTEKGDLSSESTVSRIRTEHFPLTLESARPSHTSQYLCASSVGGARTEAFFGQGTRLTVV.

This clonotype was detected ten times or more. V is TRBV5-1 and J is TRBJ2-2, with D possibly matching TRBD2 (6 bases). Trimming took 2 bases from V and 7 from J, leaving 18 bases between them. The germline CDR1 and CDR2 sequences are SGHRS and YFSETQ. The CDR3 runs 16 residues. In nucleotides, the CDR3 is TGCGCCAGCAGCTTCTATTTCGACGGGGGTGACGGGGAGCTGTTTTTT. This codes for CASSFYFDGGDGELFF.

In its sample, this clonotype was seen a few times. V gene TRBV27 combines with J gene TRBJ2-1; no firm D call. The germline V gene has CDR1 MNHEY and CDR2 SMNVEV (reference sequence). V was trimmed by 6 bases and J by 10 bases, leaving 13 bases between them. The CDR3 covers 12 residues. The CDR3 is CASRSQRLEQFF. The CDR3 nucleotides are TGTGCCAGCAGATCCCAGAGATTGGAGCAGTTCTTC.

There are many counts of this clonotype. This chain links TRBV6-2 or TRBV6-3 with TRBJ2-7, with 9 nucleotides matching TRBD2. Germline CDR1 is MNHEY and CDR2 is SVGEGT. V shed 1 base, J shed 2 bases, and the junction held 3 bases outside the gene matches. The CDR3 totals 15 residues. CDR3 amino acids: CASSYWREGAYEQYF. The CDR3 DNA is TGTGCCAGCAGTTACTGGCGGGAGGGAGCCTACGAGCAGTACTTC.

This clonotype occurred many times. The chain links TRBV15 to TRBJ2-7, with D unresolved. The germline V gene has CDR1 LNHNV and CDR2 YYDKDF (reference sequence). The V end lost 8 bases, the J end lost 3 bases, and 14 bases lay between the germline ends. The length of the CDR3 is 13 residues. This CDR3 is CATADRLYYEQYF. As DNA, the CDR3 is TGTGCCACCGCAGATCGGCTATACTACGAGCAGTACTTC.

The CDR3 coding sequence is TGTGCCAGCAGTTCCGGAATGACAAACACTGAAGCTTTCTTT. Residues: CASSSGMTNTEAFF. The chain joins TRBV27 to TRBJ1-1; no reliable D call. The CDR3 totals 14 residues. V was trimmed by 4 bases and J by 2 bases, leaving 11 bases between them. Germline-derived CDR1 and CDR2 are MNHEY and SMNVEV (reference sequence).

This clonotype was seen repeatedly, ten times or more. The CDR3 sequence: CASSLLAGENYNEQFF. CDR3 nucleotide sequence: TGTGCCAGCAGCCTCCTAGCGGGGGAAAACTACAATGAGCAGTTCTTC. V is TRBV9 and J is TRBJ2-1, with 10 bases matching TRBD2. The V gene end was trimmed by 4 bases and the J gene end by 3 bases; junction bases not matched to a gene: 7. CDR1 and CDR2 (germline): SGDLS, YYNGEE. The CDR3 extends over 16 amino acids.

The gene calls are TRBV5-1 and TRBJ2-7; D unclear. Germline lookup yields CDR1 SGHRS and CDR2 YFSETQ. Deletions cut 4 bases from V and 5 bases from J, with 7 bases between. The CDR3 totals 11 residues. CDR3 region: CASSMTDEQYF. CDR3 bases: TGCGCCAGCAGCATGACCGACGAGCAGTACTTC.

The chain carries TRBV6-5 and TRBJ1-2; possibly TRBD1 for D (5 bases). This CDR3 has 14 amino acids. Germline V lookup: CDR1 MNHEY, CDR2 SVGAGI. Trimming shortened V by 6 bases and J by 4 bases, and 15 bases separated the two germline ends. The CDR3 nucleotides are TGTGCCAGCAGGAGGTTCACAGGCGTCTATGGCTACACCTTC. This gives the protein CASRRFTGVYGYTF.

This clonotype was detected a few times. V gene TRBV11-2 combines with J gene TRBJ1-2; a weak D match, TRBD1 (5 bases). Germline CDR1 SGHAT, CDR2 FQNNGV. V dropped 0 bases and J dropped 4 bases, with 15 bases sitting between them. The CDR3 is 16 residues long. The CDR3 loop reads CASSLDPGRTGYGYTF. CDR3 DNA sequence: TGTGCCAGCAGCTTAGATCCAGGGCGGACCGGCTATGGCTACACCTTC.

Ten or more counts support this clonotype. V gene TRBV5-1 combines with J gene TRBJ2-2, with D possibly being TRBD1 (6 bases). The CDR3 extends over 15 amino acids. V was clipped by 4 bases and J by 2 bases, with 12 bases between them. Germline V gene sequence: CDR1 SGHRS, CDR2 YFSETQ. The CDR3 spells CASSRRDTNTGELFF. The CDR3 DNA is TGCGCCAGCAGCCGCCGGGACACTAACACCGGGGAGCTGTTTTTT.

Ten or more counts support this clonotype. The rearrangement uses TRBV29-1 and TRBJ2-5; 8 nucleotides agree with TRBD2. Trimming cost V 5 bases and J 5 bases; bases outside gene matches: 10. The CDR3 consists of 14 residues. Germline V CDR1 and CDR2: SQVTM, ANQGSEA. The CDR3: CSVHHQTSAETQYF. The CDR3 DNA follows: TGCAGCGTTCACCACCAGACTAGCGCCGAGACCCAGTACTTC.

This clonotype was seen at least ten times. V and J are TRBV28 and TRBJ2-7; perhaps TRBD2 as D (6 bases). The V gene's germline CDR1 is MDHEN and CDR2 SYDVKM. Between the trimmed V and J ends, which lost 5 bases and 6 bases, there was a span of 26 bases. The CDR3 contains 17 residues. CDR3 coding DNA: TGTGCCAGCAGTCCTCCTTTCCCGGGACTGCGCCCAGCCGAGCAGTACTTC. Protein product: CASSPPFPGLRPAEQYF.

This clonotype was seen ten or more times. This CDR3 reads CASSFYGGAGETQYF. The CDR3 bases are TGTGCCAGCAGCTTTTACGGGGGGGCCGGAGAGACCCAGTACTTC. The V and J genes are TRBV5-6 and TRBJ2-5; TRBD2 matches 8 bases. This CDR3 has 15 amino acids. Germline trimming cut 2 bases from V and 4 bases from J; bases unmatched to any gene: 7. Germline CDR1 and CDR2: SGHDT and YYEEEE. Using reference TRBV5-6 and TRBJ2-5 for the parts outside the CDR3, the full variable domain is DAGVTQSPTHLIKTRGQQVTLRCSPKSGHDTVSWYQQALGQGPQFIFQYYEEEERQRGNFPDRFSGHQFPNYSSELNVNALLLGDSALYLCASSFYGGAGETQYFGPGTRLLVL.

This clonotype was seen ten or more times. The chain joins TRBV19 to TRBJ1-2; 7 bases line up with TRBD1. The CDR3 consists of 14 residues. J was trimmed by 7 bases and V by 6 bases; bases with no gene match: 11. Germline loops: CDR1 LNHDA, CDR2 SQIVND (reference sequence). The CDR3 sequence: CASSATGTVIGYTF. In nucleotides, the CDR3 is TGTGCCAGTAGCGCCACCGGGACAGTGATTGGCTACACCTTC.

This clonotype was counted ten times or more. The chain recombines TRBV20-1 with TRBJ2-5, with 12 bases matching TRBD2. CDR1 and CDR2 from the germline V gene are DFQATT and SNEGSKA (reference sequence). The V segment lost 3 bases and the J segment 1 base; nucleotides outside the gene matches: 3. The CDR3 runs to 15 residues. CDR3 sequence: CSARPSGRVQETQYF. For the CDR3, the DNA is TGCAGTGCTAGGCCTAGCGGGAGGGTCCAAGAGACCCAGTACTTC.

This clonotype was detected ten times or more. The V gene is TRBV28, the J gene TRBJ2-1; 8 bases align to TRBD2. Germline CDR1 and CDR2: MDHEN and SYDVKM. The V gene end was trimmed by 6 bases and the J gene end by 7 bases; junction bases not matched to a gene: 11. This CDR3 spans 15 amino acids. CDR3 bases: TGTGCCAGCAGCTCCCCCAGCGGGAGTCAAAATGAGCAGTTCTTC. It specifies CASSSPSGSQNEQFF.

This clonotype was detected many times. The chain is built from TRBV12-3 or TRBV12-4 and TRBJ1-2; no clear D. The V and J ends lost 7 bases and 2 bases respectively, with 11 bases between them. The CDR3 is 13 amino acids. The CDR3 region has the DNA TGTGCCAGCACCCTCGGACTCAACTATGGCTACACCTTC. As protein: CASTLGLNYGYTF.

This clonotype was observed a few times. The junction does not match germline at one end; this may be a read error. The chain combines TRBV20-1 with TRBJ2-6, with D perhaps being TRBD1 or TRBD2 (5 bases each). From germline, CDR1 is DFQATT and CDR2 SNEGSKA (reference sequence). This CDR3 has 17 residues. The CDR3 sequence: CSAKSPGSDTGANGLTF. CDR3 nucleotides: TGCAGTGCCAAATCTCCGGGAAGTGACACTGGGGCCAACGGCCTGACTTTC.

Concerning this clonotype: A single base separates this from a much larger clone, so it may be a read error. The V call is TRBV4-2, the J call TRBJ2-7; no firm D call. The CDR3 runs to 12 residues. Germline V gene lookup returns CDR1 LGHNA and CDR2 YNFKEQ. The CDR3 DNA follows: TGTGCCAGCAGCGAAGATGGTAACGAGCAGTACTTC. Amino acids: CASSEDGNEQYF.

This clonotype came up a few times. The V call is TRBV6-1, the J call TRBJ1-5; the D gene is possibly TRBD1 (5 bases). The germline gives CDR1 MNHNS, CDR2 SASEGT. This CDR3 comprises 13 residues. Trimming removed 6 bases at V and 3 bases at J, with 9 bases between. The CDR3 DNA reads TGTGCCAGCAGCCGGGACCCCAATCAGCCCCAGCATTTT. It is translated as CASSRDPNQPQHF.

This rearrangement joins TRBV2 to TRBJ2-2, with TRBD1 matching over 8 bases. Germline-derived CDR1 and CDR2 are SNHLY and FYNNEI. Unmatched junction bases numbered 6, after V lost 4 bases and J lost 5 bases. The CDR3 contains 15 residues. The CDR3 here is CASSGGRGQTGELFF. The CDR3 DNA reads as TGTGCCAGCAGTGGCGGCAGGGGGCAGACCGGGGAGCTGTTTTTT.

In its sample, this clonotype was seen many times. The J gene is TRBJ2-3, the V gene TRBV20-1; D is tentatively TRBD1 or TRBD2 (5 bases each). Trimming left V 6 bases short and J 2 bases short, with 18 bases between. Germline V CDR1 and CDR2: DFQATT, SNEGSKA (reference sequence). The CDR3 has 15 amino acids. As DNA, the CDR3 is TGCAGTGCGGTTTCGAAGGGACGGTACACAGATACGCAGTATTTT. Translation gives CSAVSKGRYTDTQYF.

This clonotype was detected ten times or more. CDR3 coding DNA: TGTGCCAGCAGTGAAGGGGTATCCCCCGAAGCTTTCTTT. This encodes CASSEGVSPEAFF. V gene TRBV6-1 combines with J gene TRBJ1-1; D gene uncertain. The CDR3 contains 13 residues. Looked up from germline, CDR1 is MNHNS and CDR2 is SASEGT. V dropped 1 base and J dropped 8 bases, with 11 bases sitting between them.

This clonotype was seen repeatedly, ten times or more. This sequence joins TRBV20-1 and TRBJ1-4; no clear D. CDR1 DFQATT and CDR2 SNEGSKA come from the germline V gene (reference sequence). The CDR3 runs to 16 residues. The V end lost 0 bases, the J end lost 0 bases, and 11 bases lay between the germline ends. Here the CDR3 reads CSARDTQRATNEKLFF. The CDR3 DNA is TGCAGTGCTAGAGATACCCAGCGAGCAACTAATGAAAAACTGTTTTTT.

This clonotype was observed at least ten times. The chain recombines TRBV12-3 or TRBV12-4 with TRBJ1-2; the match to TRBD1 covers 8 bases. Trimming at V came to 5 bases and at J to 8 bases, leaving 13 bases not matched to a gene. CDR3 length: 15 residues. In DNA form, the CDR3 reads TGTGCCAGCAGTCCCACCGGACAGGGTATCCGCGGCTACACCTTC. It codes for CASSPTGQGIRGYTF.

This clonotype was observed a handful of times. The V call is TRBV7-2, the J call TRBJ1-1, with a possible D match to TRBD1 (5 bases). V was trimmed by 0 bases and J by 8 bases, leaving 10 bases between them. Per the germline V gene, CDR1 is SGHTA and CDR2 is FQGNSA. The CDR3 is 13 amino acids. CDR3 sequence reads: CASSLAPGREAFF. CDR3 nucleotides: TGTGCCAGCAGCTTAGCTCCGGGACGAGAAGCTTTCTTT.

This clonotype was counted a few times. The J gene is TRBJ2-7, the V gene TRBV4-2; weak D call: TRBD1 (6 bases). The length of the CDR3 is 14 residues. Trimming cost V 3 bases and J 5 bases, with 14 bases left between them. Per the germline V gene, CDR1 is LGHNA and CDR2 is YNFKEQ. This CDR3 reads CASSQPNRDHEQYF. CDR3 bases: TGTGCCAGCAGCCAGCCTAACAGGGACCACGAGCAGTACTTC.

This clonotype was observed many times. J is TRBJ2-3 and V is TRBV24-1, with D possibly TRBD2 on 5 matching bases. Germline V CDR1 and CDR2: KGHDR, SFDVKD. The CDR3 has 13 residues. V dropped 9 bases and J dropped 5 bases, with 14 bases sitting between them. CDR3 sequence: CATHGAREDTQYF. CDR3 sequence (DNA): TGTGCCACCCATGGAGCTCGGGAAGATACGCAGTATTTT.

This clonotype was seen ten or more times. The CDR3 region is CASSPFGAPGEKLFF. DNA of the CDR3: TGCGCCAGCAGCCCGTTCGGGGCCCCGGGGGAAAAACTGTTTTTT. The chain joins TRBV4-3 to TRBJ1-4, with D possibly being TRBD1 (5 bases). CDR3 length equals 15 residues. V lost 4 bases and J lost 8, with 17 bases in between. Germline assignment: CDR1 LGHNA and CDR2 YSLEER.